This T cell receptor beta chain emerged from a study of blood T cells in healthy people across ages. Primers used in a second PCR of roughly 7 to 12 cycles were a sample-barcoded 5' primer and a J-beta primer mix. One entry per CDR3 protein results from TCRdb running MiXCR on the 5' RACE reads. The table records around 1,500,000 distinct CDR3 sequences, roughly 27% of them present only once. Findings and caveats of the study: Across samples, TCR beta diversity tracked strongly with naive T cell percentage. Relative to aged donors, long-lived donors carried more naive CD4+ cells and displayed higher diversity. CMV status of donors was unknown, possibly confounding expanded clonotype changes.

The CDR3 extends over 16 amino acids. Per the germline V gene, CDR1 is SGHAT and CDR2 is FQNNGV. Trimming took off 0 bases at V and 13 bases at J, with 19 bases between the two ends. The donors, all healthy, were Caucasians living in Russia, aged roughly 6 to 100. On this clonotype: Its cognate antigen is unknown.

This TCR derives from a woman aged 25 to 39 in good health. The chain uses TRBV11-2 and TRBJ1-6; D not certain. Specimen: blood. CDR3 in amino acids: CASSLDPRAGRMPLHF. The CDR3 DNA sequence: TGTGCCAGCAGCTTAGATCCACGGGCGGGAAGGATGCCCCTCCACTTT.